This entry describes one T cell receptor beta chain. This clone showed up just a few times. This clone's antigen is unknown. No qualities accompany the bases; no much larger clone lies one base away. Clipping removes 5 bases from V and 7 bases from J, with 6 as the unmatched junction base count. From a lookup of the germline V gene, CDR1 and CDR2 are ENHRY and SYGVKD. The CDR3, cysteine through phenylalanine, is 14 amino acids long. Only CDR3 DNA is held: 42 bases, read in frame from base 1. Collaborating institutions collected whole blood in K2EDTA tubes following their own protocols. For TCRbeta analysis, collaborators shipped samples as frozen whole blood, isolated PBMCs, or DNA extracted from either of those sample types. These data are taken from a study of blood T cell repertoires in COVID-19 (dated by TCRdb to between 2020 and 2021). Background for the entire study: The collaborator samples originated in the United States, Italy and Spain and spanned the acute and convalescent phases of COVID-19. The material from the prospective study consisted of cDNA or gDNA derived from T cells, B-cell-depleted T cells, or PBMCs. Deeply sampled blood TCRbeta repertoires from subjects exposed to, actively infected with, or recovered from COVID-19 were included in the dataset. A freely available public database, intended as a resource for researchers studying the immune response to SARS-CoV-2, is where the repertoires were released. The samples were drawn from the first 160 participants of the ongoing ImmuneRACE study and from 950 to 1,500 subjects provided by 6 global collaborators. The sample metadata nearly always contained a de-identified subject ID, COVID-19 status, age in years and sex. Where available, HLA class I and class II types were obtained from metadata supplied by the sample provider rather than from assay-based typing.

TCRbeta CDR3 regions were amplified from genomic DNA using the immunoSEQ Assay, a bias-controlled multiplex PCR. The paper's data handling went like this. The number of nucleated cells in each sample was estimated by amplification of reference gene primers within the assay. Sequence reads were collapsed and filtered to measure the absolute abundance of every unique TCRbeta CDR3 rearrangement. For each sample, productive Simpson clonality was calculated as the square root of Simpson's diversity index over productive rearrangements. Here the immuneACCESS table is served through TCRdb, limited to in-frame sequences with V and J called. Missing clones are a known gap in these copies; in checked studies unresolved V genes cover under half, and the rest lacks a known reason. The V and J calls and clone size were taken over from that table, and D and trimming were inferred from the DNA. The sample has 75,000 to 95,000 clones on record, 80% of them singletons. 12% of the sample belongs to the ten largest clones.

Results the study describes overall, beyond this receptor: How much clinical and demographic metadata was included differed by source and by participant, and the metadata was provided uncurated.

The sample taken for sequencing was peripheral blood. The source is a woman in her thirties or forties with active or convalescent COVID-19. The chain is encoded by TRBV10-3 joined to TRBJ1-2; 11 middle bases align to TRBD1. The CDR3 amino acid sequence is: CAISTDRGLGGYTF. The sequence in DNA is TGTGCCATCAGTACGGACAGGGGGCTGGGTGGCTACACCTTC.